The T cell receptor (beta chain) under discussion was sequenced for a study of cytomegalovirus exposure and HLA in healthy donors. Study-wide context: In a later analysis, the approximately 110 validation repertoires were reported to have used the same platform as the 600 to 800 first-cohort repertoires.

Here immunoSEQ multiplex PCR was the method, and the copy in TCRdb shows in-frame clones only, minus some. The sample lists 110,000 or so clones, approximately 90% occurring once. The ends lost 6 bases at V and 9 bases at J; junction bases unmatched: 10. The CDR3 loop spans 15 amino acids. CDR1 is LNHNV, CDR2 YYDKDF, per germline (reference sequence). The V and J genes are TRBV15 and TRBJ2-7; TRBD2 agrees at 14 bases. Sequencing input: PBMCs. This receptor was taken from a woman younger than 35 in good health and CMV-seropositive. CDR3 in DNA: TGTGCCACCAGGTCCGGGACTAGCGGGGGTGAGCGGCAGTACTTC. The encoded protein is CATRSGTSGGERQYF.